Below, 13 T cell receptor beta chains from the same sample are listed, as sequenced in a study of blood T cell repertoires in COVID-19 (dated by TCRdb to 2020 to 2022). Library prep was done by the immunoSEQ multiplex PCR assay. Entries here come from immuneACCESS through TCRdb and include only in-frame sequences with V and J called. Some clones fail to appear in such tables; in the studies checked, an unresolved V gene covers under half of the shortfall, and the cause of the remainder is unknown. Within this sample are 200,000 to 250,000 clones, with 83% of them counted one time only. Jointly, the top ten make up 0.95% to 1.5% of the sample. What was sequenced was peripheral blood. The source is a woman in her thirties with COVID-19, enrolled during active disease.

This clone was seen at least ten times. The chain employs TRBV3-1 (or the pseudogene TRBV3-2) and TRBJ1-5; 9 bases fit TRBD1. The V gene's germline CDR1 is LGHDT and CDR2 YNNKEL (reference sequence). Losses at the gene ends were 4 bases for V and 6 bases for J; bases not matched to a gene: 4. This CDR3 has 14 residues. This chain's CDR3 is CASSPGTGSQPQHF. CDR3 coding DNA: TGTGCCAGCAGCCCGGGGACAGGGAGTCAGCCCCAGCATTTT.

The gene calls are TRBV12-5 and TRBJ1-1, with D perhaps matching TRBD1 (5 bases). There are 15 residues in the CDR3. The V and J ends lost 4 bases and 3 bases respectively, with 15 bases between them. CDR1 and CDR2 from the germline V gene are LGHNT and FRNRAP. CDR3 sequence: CASGSPQGGHTEAFF. In nucleotides, the CDR3 is TGTGCTAGTGGTTCTCCGCAGGGCGGCCACACTGAAGCTTTCTTT.

The table lists this clone with a count of one. The chain links TRBV19 to TRBJ2-3; perhaps TRBD2 as D (6 bases). This CDR3 region has 13 residues. The germline V and J ends were trimmed by 6 bases and 6 bases, with 13 bases remaining between them. Germline values: CDR1 LNHDA, CDR2 SQIVND (reference sequence). The CDR3 coding sequence is TGTGCCAGTAGGGGGGACTTGGGGGATACGCAGTATTTT. Its protein product is CASRGDLGDTQYF.

This sequence joins TRBV9 and TRBJ1-1, with no clear D. The CDR3 length is 14 residues. Germline lookup yields CDR1 SGDLS and CDR2 YYNGEE. Trimming took off 3 bases at V and 1 base at J, with 10 bases between the two ends. CDR3 coding DNA: TGTGCCAGCAGCGGGGTGGCGGGGAACACTGAAGCTTTCTTT. It translates to CASSGVAGNTEAFF.

A single count supports this clone. J is TRBJ2-1 and V is TRBV20-1, with 8 bases lining up with TRBD2. The CDR3 is 11 amino acids. Germline CDR1 reads DFQATT; CDR2 reads SNEGSKA (reference sequence). The CDR3 nucleotides read TGCAGAGCGGGAGCGCTGGATGAGCAGTTCTTC. As protein: CRAGALDEQFF.

In its sample, this clone was seen once. The V gene is TRBV30, the J gene TRBJ2-3, with D perhaps TRBD2 (5 bases). The V gene's germline CDR1 is GTSNPN and CDR2 SVGIG (reference sequence). V gave up 5 bases and J gave up 1 base, with 13 bases separating them. CDR3 length: 14 residues. The CDR3 protein is CAWEIASGTDTQYF. The CDR3 DNA sequence: TGTGCCTGGGAGATAGCGTCGGGCACAGATACGCAGTATTTT. Full variable domain (remainder filled in from reference TRBV30 and TRBJ2-3): SQTIHQWPATLVQPVGSPLSLECTVEGTSNPNLYWYRQAAGRGLQLLFYSVGIGQISSEVPQNLSASRPQDRQFILSSKKLLLSDSGFYLCAWEIASGTDTQYFGPGTRLTVL.

The chain recombines TRBV29-1 with TRBJ1-2, with 7 bases that match TRBD1. Germline V gene lookup returns CDR1 SQVTM and CDR2 ANQGSEA. After removal of 4 bases from V and 0 bases from J, the junction contained 5 bases not matched to a gene. This CDR3 spans 14 amino acids. In DNA, the CDR3 is TGCAGCGTTGGGACAGGACCAGCTAACTATGGCTACACCTTC. It encodes CSVGTGPANYGYTF.

The V and J genes are TRBV5-4 and TRBJ2-7, with D possibly TRBD2 on 6 matching bases. The germline V gene encodes CDR1 SGHNT and CDR2 YYREEE (reference sequence). The CDR3 length is 13 residues. V shed 9 bases and J shed 4 bases, with 17 bases lying between them. The CDR3 bases are TGTGCCATGTCCTATTGGGGGAGGTACGAGCAGTACTTC. It is translated as CAMSYWGRYEQYF.

The J gene is TRBJ2-7, the V gene TRBV4-1; 7 bases map to TRBD1. V trimming: 4 bases; J trimming: 2 bases; junction bases outside the gene matches: 2. CDR1 is MGHRA and CDR2 is YSYEKL in the germline V gene. The CDR3 covers 13 residues. In nucleotides, the CDR3 is TGCGCCAGCAGCCGTGGGACAGCCTACGAGCAGTACTTC. Protein product: CASSRGTAYEQYF.

The sample holds a few counts of this clone. This CDR3 is CASSVPRSGANVLTF. The CDR3 DNA follows: TGTGCCAGCAGCGTTCCCCGCTCTGGGGCCAACGTCCTGACTTTC. The rearrangement links TRBV9 to TRBJ2-6; D not resolved. Looked up from germline, CDR1 is SGDLS and CDR2 is YYNGEE. Trimming cost V 2 bases and J 0 bases, with 6 bases left between them. CDR3 length equals 15 residues.

The gene calls are TRBV7-2 and TRBJ1-5; 9 positions match TRBD1. The CDR3 length is 17 residues. The germline CDR1 and CDR2 sequences are SGHTA and FQGNSA. The junction had 17 bases not matched to a gene; V was cut back by 5 bases and J by 9 bases. The CDR3 region has the DNA TGTGCCAGCAGCATAACTATCGGACAGGGGTTTATCGCGCCCCAGCATTTT. Translating gives CASSITIGQGFIAPQHF. Together with reference TRBV7-2 and TRBJ1-5, the CDR3 gives the full variable domain: GAGVSQSPSNKVTEKGKDVELRCDPISGHTALYWYRQSLGQGLEFLIYFQGNSAPDKSGLPSDRFSAERTGGSVSTLTIQRTQQEDSAVYLCASSITIGQGFIAPQHFGDGTRLSIL.

Concerning this clone: Other nucleotide sequences from this sample produce the same CDR3. CDR3: CASSSTSGGAYNEQFF. The CDR3 DNA is TGCGCCAGCAGCTCGACTAGCGGGGGGGCCTACAATGAGCAGTTCTTC. The rearrangement joins TRBV5-1 to TRBJ2-1, with 14 positions matching TRBD2. CDR3 length equals 16 residues. The J segment lost 2 bases and the V segment lost 3 bases, leaving 1 base of the junction unmatched. Germline CDR1 SGHRS, CDR2 YFSETQ.

The chain employs TRBV3-1 (or the pseudogene TRBV3-2) and TRBJ1-2; possible D gene TRBD1, 5 bases. The length of the CDR3 is 18 residues. Deletions cut 1 base from V and 4 bases from J, with 22 bases between. The germline V gene encodes CDR1 LGHDT and CDR2 YNNKEL (reference sequence). CDR3 DNA sequence: TGTGCCAGCAGCCAAGCCGGAACCGTGGGACTGGAGGGCTATGGCTACACCTTC. Its protein product is CASSQAGTVGLEGYGYTF.